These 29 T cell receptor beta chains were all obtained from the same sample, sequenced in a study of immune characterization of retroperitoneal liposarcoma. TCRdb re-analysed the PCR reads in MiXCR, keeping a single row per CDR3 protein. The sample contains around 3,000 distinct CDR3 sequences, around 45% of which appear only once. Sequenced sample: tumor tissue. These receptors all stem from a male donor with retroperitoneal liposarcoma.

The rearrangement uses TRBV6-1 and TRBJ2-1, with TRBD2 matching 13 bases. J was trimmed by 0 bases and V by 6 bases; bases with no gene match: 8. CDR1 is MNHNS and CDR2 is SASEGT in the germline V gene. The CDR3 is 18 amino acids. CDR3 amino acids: CASRVTSGGYSSYNEQFF. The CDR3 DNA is TGTGCCAGCAGAGTGACTAGCGGGGGGTATAGCTCCTACAATGAGCAGTTCTTC.

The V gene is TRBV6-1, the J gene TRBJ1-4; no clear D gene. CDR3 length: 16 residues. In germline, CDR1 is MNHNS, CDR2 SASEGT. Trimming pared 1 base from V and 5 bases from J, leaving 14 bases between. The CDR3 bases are TGTGCCAGCAGTGAAGAGTCTGGCTTCAAGAATGAAAAACTGTTTTTT. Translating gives CASSEESGFKNEKLFF.

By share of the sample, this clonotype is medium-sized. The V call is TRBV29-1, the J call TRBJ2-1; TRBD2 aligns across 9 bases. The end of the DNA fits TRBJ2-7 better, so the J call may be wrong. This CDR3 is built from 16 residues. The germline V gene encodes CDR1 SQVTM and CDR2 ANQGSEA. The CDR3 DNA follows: TGCAGCGTTCGGGGGTCTAGCGGGGTCCGTACCTACGAGCAGTACTTC. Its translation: CSVRGSSGVRTYEQYF.

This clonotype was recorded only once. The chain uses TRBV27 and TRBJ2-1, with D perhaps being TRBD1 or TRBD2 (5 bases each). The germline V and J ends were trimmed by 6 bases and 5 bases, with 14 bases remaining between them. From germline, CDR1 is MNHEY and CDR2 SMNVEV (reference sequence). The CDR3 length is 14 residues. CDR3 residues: CASRIGAANNEQFF. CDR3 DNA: TGTGCCAGCAGGATCGGGGCAGCCAACAATGAGCAGTTCTTC.

The CDR3 loop reads CASRPGPDSYNEQFF. The CDR3 DNA follows: TGTGCCAGCAGACCGGGTCCCGATTCCTACAATGAGCAGTTCTTC. J is TRBJ2-1 and V is TRBV6-1, with unresolved D. Germline CDR1 and CDR2: MNHNS and SASEGT. Trimming stripped 6 bases from V and 1 base from J, with 13 bases between. The length of the CDR3 is 15 residues.

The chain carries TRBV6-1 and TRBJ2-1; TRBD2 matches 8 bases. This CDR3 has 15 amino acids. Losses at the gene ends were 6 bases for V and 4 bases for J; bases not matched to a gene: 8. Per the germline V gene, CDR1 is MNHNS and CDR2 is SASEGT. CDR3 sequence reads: CASSPGVAGYNEQFF. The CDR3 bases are TGTGCCAGCAGCCCCGGGGTAGCGGGATACAATGAGCAGTTCTTC.

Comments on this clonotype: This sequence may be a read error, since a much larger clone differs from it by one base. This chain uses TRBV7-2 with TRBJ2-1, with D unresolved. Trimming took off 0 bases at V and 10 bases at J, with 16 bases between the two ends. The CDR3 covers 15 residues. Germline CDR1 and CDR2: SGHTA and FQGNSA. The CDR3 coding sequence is TGTGCCAGCAGCTTAGCTACCCCCGAGAAGGGCGAGCAGTTCTTC. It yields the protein CASSLATPEKGEQFF.

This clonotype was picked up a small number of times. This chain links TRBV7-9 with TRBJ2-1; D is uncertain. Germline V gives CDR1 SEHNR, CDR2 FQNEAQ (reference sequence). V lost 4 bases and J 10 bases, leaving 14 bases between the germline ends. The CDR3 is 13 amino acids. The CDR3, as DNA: TGTGCCAGCAGCTCTGACCGAGTCTACGAGCAGTTCTTC. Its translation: CASSSDRVYEQFF.

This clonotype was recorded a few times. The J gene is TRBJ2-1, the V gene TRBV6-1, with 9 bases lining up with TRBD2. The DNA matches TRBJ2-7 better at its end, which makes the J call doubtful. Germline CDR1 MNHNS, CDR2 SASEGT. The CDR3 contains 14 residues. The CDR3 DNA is TGTGCCAGCAACTTAGCGGGAGCTGGCGATGAGCAGTACTTC. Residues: CASNLAGAGDEQYF.

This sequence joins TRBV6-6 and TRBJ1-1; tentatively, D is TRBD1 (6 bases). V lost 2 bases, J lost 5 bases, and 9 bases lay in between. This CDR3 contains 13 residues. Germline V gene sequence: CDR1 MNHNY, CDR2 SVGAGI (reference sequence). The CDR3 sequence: CASSYRGGTEAFF. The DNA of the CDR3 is TGTGCCAGCAGTTACAGGGGGGGGACTGAAGCTTTCTTT.

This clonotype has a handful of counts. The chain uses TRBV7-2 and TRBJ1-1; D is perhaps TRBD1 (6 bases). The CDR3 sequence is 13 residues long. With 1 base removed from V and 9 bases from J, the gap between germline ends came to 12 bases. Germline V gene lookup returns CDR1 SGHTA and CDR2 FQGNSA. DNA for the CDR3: TGTGCCAGCAGCTTAGAGGGGGGACCGAAAGCTTTCTTT. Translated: CASSLEGGPKAFF.

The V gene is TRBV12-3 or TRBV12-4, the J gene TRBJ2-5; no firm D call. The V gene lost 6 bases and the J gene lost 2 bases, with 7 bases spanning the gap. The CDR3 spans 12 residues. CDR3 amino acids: CASRRNQETQYF. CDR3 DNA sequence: TGTGCCAGCAGGCGGAATCAAGAGACCCAGTACTTC.

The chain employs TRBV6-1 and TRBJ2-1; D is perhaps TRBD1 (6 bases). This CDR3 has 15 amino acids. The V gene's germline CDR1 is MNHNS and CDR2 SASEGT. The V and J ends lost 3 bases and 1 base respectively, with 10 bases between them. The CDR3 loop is CASSEGTQSYNEQFF. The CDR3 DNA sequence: TGTGCCAGCAGTGAGGGGACACAATCCTACAATGAGCAGTTCTTC.

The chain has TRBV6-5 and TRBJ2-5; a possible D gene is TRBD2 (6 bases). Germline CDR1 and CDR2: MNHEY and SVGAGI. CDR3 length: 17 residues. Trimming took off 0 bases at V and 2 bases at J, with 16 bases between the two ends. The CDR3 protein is CASSYSRGGAGQETQYF. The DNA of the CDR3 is TGTGCCAGCAGTTACTCGAGAGGCGGGGCGGGGCAAGAGACCCAGTACTTC.

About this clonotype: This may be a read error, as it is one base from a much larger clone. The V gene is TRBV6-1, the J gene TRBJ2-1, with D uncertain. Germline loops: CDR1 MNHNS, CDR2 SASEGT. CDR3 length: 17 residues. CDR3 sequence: CVSSEAGSRDLGDEQFF. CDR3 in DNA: TGTGTCAGCAGTGAAGCCGGTAGCAGAGACCTGGGCGATGAGCAGTTCTTC.

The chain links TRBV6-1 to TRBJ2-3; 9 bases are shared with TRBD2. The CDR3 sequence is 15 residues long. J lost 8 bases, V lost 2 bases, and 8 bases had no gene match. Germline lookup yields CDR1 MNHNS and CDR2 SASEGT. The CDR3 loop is CASSELGTSPATQYF. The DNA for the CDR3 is TGTGCCAGCAGTGAATTAGGGACTAGCCCAGCTACGCAGTATTTT.

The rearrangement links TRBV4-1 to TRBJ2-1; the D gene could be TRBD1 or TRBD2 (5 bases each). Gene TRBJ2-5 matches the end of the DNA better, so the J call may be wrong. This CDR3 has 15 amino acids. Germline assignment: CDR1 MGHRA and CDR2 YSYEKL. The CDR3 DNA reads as TGCGCCAGCAGCCAGGGGTGGGACCCCCAAGAGACCCAGTACTTC. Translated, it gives CASSQGWDPQETQYF.

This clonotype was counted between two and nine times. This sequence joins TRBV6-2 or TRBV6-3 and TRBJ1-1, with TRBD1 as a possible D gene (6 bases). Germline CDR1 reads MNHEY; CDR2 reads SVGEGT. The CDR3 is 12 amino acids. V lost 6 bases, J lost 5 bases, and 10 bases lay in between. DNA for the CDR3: TGTGCCAGCAGGGTAGGGGGGACTGAAGCTTTCTTT. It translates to CASRVGGTEAFF.

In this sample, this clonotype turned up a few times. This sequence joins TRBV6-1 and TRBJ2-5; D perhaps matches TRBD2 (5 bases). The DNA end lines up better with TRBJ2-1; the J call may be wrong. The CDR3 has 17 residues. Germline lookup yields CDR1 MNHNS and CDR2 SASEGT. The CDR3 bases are TGTGCCAGCAGTCCGCTTTTGGGTTTGCCCGGGGACAATGAGCAGTTCTTC. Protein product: CASSPLLGLPGDNEQFF.

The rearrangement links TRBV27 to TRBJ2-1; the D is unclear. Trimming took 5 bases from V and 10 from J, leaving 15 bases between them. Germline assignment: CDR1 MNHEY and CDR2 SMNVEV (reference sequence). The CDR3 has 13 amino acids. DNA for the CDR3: TGTGCCAGCAGTCCGGGTTCCCTTTACGAGCAGTTCTTC. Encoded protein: CASSPGSLYEQFF.

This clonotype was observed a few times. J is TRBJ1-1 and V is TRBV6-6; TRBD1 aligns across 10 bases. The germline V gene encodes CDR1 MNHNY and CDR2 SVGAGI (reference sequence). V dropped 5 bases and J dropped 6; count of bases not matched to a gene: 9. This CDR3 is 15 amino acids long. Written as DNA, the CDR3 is TGTGCCAGCAGTCTCTCGACAGGGGGCGTCGCTGAAGCTTTCTTT. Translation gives CASSLSTGGVAEAFF.

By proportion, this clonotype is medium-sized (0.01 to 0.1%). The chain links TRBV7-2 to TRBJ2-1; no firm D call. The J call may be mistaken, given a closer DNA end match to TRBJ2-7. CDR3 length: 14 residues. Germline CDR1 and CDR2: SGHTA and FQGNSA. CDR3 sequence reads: CASSTSGPPYEQYF. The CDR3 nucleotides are TGTGCCAGCAGCACCTCCGGTCCCCCCTACGAGCAGTACTTC.

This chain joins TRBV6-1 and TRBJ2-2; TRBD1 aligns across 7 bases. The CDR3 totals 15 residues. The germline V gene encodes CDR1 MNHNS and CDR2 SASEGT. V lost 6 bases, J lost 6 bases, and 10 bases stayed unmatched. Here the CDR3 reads CASREQGWASGELFF. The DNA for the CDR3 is TGTGCCAGCAGGGAACAGGGGTGGGCCTCCGGGGAGCTGTTTTTT.

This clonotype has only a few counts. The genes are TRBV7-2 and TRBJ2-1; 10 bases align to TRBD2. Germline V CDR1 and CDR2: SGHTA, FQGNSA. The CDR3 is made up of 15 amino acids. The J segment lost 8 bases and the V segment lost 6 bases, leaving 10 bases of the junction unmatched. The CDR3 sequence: CASSSTGTSADEQFF. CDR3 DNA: TGTGCCAGCAGTTCAACCGGGACTAGCGCCGATGAGCAGTTCTTC.

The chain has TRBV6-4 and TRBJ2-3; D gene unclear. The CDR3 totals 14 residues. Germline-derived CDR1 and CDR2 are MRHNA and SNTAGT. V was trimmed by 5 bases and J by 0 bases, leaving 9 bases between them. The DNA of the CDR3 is TGTGCCAGCAGTCCACAGTCTAGCACAGATACGCAGTATTTT. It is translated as CASSPQSSTDTQYF.

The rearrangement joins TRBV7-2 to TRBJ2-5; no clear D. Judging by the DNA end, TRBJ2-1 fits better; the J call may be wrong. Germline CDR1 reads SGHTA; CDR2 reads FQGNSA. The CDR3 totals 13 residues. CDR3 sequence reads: CASSSSIGNEQFF. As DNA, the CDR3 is TGTGCCAGCAGCTCCTCGATCGGGAATGAGCAGTTCTTC.

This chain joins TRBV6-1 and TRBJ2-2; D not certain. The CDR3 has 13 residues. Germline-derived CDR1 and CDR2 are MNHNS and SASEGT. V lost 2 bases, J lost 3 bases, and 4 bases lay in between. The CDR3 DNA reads TGTGCCAGCAGTGAAAAGGACACCGGGGAGCTGTTTTTT. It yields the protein CASSEKDTGELFF.

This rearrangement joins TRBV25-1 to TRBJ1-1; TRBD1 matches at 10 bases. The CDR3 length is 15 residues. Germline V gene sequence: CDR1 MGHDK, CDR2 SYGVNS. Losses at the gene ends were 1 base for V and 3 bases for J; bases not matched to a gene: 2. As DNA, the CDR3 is TGTGCCAGCAGTGAATCTGGGACAGGGGACACTGAAGCTTTCTTT. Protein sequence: CASSESGTGDTEAFF.

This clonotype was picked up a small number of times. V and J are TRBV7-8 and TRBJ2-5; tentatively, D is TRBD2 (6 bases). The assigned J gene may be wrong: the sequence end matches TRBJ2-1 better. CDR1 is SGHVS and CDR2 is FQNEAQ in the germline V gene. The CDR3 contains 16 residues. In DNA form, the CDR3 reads TGTGCCAGCAGCCAGTCTAGGAGGAGGGTTTATAATGAGCAGTTCTTC. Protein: CASSQSRRRVYNEQFF.